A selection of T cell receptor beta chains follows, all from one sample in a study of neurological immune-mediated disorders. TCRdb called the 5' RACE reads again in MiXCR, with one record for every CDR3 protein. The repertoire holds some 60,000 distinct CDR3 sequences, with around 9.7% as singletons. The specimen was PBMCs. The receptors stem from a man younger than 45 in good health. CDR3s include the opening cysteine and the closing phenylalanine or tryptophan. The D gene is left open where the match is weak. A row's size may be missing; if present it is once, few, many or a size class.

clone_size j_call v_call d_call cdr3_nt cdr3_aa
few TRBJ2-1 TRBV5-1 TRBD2 TGCGCCAGCAGTCGAACCCACATCGGGACTACATACAATGAGCAGTTCTTC CASSRTHIGTTYNEQFF
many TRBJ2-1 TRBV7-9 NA TGTGCCAGCAGCTTATGGCAGGGCCTCATGTATGAGCAGTTCTTC CASSLWQGLMYEQFF
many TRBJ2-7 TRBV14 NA TGTGCCAGCAGCCGTCTAAGGGACGAGCAGTACTTC CASSRLRDEQYF
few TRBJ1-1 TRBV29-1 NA TGCAGCGTTCAAAAGAACACTGAAGCTTTCTTT CSVQKNTEAFF
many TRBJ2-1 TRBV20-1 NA TGCAGTGCTTCAGGGGATGAGCAGTTCTTC CSASGDEQFF
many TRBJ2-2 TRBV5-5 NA TGTGCCAGCAGCTTTGGTTCGGTCGGAGTCACCGGGGAGCTGTTTTTT CASSFGSVGVTGELFF
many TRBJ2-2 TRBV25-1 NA TGTGCCAGCAGTGAACAGGGGCGCACCGGGGAGCTGTTTTTT CASSEQGRTGELFF
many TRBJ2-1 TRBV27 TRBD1 TGTGCCAGCAGCCCCGGGACAGGGTCCTACAATGAGCAGTTCTTC CASSPGTGSYNEQFF
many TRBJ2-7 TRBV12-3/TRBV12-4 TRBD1 TGTGCCAGCAGCCTGACGACAGGGTTGGACGAGCAGTACTTC CASSLTTGLDEQYF
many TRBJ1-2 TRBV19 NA TGTGCCACAGGACCTGGCTACACCTTC CATGPGYTF
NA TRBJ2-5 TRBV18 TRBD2 TGTGCCAGCTCGGGACTAGCGGGCGACCAAGAGACCCAGTACTTC CASSGLAGDQETQYF
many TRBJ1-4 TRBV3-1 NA TGTGCCAGCAGCCAACACGGGGGGGGGATGGATGAAAAACTGTTTTTT CASSQHGGGMDEKLFF
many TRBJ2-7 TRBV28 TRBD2 TGTGCCAGCACCCCCGGGGGGGGGCTTACCTACGAGCAGTACTTC CASTPGGGLTYEQYF
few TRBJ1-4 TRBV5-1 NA TGCGCCAGCAGCTTGGAGTGGGGCACTAATGAAAAACTGTTTTTT CASSLEWGTNEKLFF
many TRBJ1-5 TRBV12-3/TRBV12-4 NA TGTGCCAGCAGTGGGGGCAATCAGCCCCAGCATTTT CASSGGNQPQHF
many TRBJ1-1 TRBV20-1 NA TGCAGTGCTAGTTCTGGGGTTAACACTGAAGCTTTCTTT CSASSGVNTEAFF
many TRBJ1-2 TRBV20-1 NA TGCAGTGCTAGCACAGAAAACGGCTACACCTTC CSASTENGYTF
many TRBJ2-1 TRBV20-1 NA TGCAGTGCTAGAGATCTCGGTGGAACTTACAATGAGCAGTTCTTC CSARDLGGTYNEQFF
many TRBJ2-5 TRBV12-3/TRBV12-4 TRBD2 TGTGCCAGCAGCTGGGTGGGACTAGGTCCCGAGACCCAGTACTTC CASSWVGLGPETQYF
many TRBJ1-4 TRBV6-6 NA TGTGCCAGCAGTTACGCGTCGAATGAAAAACTGTTTTTT CASSYASNEKLFF
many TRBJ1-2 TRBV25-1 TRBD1 TGTGCCAGCAGCTTGGACAGGGGGAGCTATGGCTACACCTTC CASSLDRGSYGYTF
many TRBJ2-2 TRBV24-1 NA TGTGCCACCAGTGATTCACCTCACAGGGTCCCCGGGGAGCTGTTTTTT CATSDSPHRVPGELFF
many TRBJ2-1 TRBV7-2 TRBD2 TGTGCCAGCAGCGTTACTAGCGCTAACAATGAGCAGTTCTTC CASSVTSANNEQFF
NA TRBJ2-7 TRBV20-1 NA TGCAGTGCTAGAGATCCAGGGATATCCTACGAGCAGTACTTC CSARDPGISYEQYF
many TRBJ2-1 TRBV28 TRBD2 TGTGCCAGCAGCCGCACGACTAGCGGGAGGGGGTTCTTC CASSRTTSGRGFF